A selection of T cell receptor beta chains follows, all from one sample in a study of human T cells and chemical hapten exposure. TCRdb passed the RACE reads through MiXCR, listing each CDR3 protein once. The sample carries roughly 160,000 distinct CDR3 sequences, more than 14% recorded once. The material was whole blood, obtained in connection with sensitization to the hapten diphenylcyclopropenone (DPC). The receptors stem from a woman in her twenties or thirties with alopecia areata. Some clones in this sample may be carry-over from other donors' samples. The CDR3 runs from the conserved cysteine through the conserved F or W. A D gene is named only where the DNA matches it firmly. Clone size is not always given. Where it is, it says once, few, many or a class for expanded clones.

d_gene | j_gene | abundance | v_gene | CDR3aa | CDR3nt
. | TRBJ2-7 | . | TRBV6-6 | CASSAIVGAITTYEQYF | TGTGCCAGCAGTGCTATCGTGGGGGCTATCACCACCTACGAGCAGTACTTC
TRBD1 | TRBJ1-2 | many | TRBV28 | CASNQGAQGYTF | TGTGCCAGCAACCAGGGGGCGCAAGGCTACACCTTC
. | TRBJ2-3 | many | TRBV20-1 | CSAESRADTQYF | TGCAGTGCCGAAAGTCGGGCAGATACGCAGTATTTT
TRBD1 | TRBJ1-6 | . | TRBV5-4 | CASSPRDRGNSPLHF | TGTGCCAGCAGCCCCCGGGACAGGGGTAATTCACCCCTCCACTTT
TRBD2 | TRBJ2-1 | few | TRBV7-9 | CASSLRLAVNEQFF | TGTGCCAGCAGCTTAAGACTAGCGGTCAATGAGCAGTTCTTC
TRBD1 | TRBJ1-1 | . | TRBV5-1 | CASRQQGASTEAFF | TGCGCCAGCAGACAGCAGGGGGCAAGCACTGAAGCTTTCTTT
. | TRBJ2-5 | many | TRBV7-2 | CASSSARSQETQYF | TGTGCCAGCAGCTCGGCTAGGAGCCAAGAGACCCAGTACTTC
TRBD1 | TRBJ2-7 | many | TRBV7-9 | CASSLTGIPSGYEQYF | TGTGCCAGCAGCTTGACAGGGATCCCCTCGGGATACGAGCAGTACTTC
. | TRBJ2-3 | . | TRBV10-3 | CAISNRDLSTDTKYF | TGTGCCATCAGTAACAGGGACCTCAGCACAGATACGAAGTATTTT
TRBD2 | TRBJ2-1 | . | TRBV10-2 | CASVGMGLFYNEQFF | TGCGCCAGCGTCGGGATGGGACTATTCTACAATGAGCAGTTCTTC
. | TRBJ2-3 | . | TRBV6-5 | CASSRVPTDTQYF | TGTGCCAGCAGTCGAGTACCTACAGATACGCAGTATTTT
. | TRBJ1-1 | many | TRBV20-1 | CSAMGLGPPQNTEAFF | TGCAGTGCTATGGGATTGGGGCCGCCCCAGAACACTGAAGCTTTCTTT
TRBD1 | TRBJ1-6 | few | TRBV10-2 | CASSYGQGVEPLHF | TGCGCCAGCAGCTACGGACAGGGGGTTGAACCCCTCCACTTT
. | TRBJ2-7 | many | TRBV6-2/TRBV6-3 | CASMKRHPYEQYF | TGTGCCAGCATGAAGAGGCACCCCTACGAGCAGTACTTC
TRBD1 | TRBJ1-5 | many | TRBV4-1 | CASSQGDRVASNQPQHF | TGCGCCAGCAGCCAAGGTGACAGGGTGGCGAGCAATCAGCCCCAGCATTTT
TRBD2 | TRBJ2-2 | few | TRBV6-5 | CASSPSRVAGDSATGELFF | TGTGCCAGCAGTCCCTCCCGCGTGGCGGGAGATTCGGCCACCGGGGAGCTGTTTTTT
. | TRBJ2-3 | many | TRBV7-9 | CASSLFATDTQYF | TGTGCCAGCAGCTTGTTCGCAACAGATACGCAGTATTTT